The 29 T cell receptor beta chains reported below all come from one sample, sequenced in a study of blood T cell repertoires in COVID-19. Profiled with immunoSEQ multiplex PCR; TCRdb holds only in-frame clones, not every one. The repertoire holds 250,000 to 350,000 clones, with around 87% as singletons. The sample was peripheral blood. The receptors originated from a woman aged 45 to 65 who had recovered from COVID-19.

By share, this clone counts as medium-sized. The chain employs TRBV7-6 and TRBJ2-7, with TRBD2 identical over 11 bases. CDR1 and CDR2 from the germline V gene are SGHVS and FNYEAQ. The trim removed 5 bases at V and 6 bases at J, leaving 6 bases unmatched. CDR3 length: 14 residues. CDR3 in amino acids: CASSPTSGSGEQYF. CDR3 DNA sequence: TGTGCCAGCAGCCCTACTAGCGGGAGCGGCGAGCAGTACTTC.

The rearrangement uses TRBV7-9 and TRBJ2-7; 7 bases agree with TRBD2. The CDR3 totals 15 residues. V lost 1 base, J lost 4 bases, and 7 bases stayed unmatched. Germline V gene sequence: CDR1 SEHNR, CDR2 FQNEAQ (reference sequence). CDR3 sequence: CASSLVGRERYEQYF. The CDR3 nucleotides read TGTGCCAGCAGCTTAGTAGGGCGGGAGAGATACGAGCAGTACTTC. Based on the CDR3 plus reference TRBV7-9 and TRBJ2-7, the full variable domain is DTGVSQNPRHKITKRGQNVTFRCDPISEHNRLYWYRQTLGQGPEFLTYFQNEAQLEKSRLLSDRFSAERPKGSFSTLEIQRTEQGDSAMYLCASSLVGRERYEQYFGPGTRLTVT.

DNA for the CDR3: TGTGCCACCAGTTATCTGGGGAGTACCTATGGCTACACCTTC. Its translation is CATSYLGSTYGYTF. The chain employs TRBV15 and TRBJ1-2; D ambiguous. This CDR3 has 14 amino acids. V was trimmed by 6 bases and J by 4 bases, leaving 15 bases between them. Germline-derived CDR1 and CDR2 are LNHNV and YYDKDF (reference sequence).

This clone was picked up one time. The rearrangement uses TRBV6-2 or TRBV6-3 and TRBJ2-5, with a weak D call TRBD1 (5 bases). Germline V gene data show CDR1 as MNHEY and CDR2 as SVGEGT. Deletions cut 0 bases from V and 5 bases from J, with 10 bases between. CDR3 length: 14 residues. The CDR3 loop reads CASSYSGRVETQYF. The CDR3 DNA sequence: TGTGCCAGCAGTTACTCTGGCAGGGTCGAGACCCAGTACTTC.

This chain uses TRBV5-6 with TRBJ2-3; D perhaps matches TRBD2 (7 bases). The CDR3 covers 16 residues. Trimming took 0 bases from V and 8 from J, leaving 19 bases between them. Germline loops: CDR1 SGHDT, CDR2 YYEEEE. The CDR3 loop is CASSLELAGEGITQYF. Here the CDR3 DNA reads TGTGCCAGCAGCTTGGAGCTGGCAGGGGAGGGAATTACGCAGTATTTT. The variable domain in full, with the rest retrieved from reference TRBV5-6 and TRBJ2-3, is DAGVTQSPTHLIKTRGQQVTLRCSPKSGHDTVSWYQQALGQGPQFIFQYYEEEERQRGNFPDRFSGHQFPNYSSELNVNALLLGDSALYLCASSLELAGEGITQYFGPGTRLTVL.

The rearrangement links TRBV27 to TRBJ2-7, with D perhaps matching TRBD1 (6 bases). The CDR3 length is 14 residues. Germline-derived CDR1 and CDR2 are MNHEY and SMNVEV (reference sequence). The V end was cut by 9 bases, the J end by 1 base, with 16 bases between. The CDR3 DNA is TGTGCCAGATTCCGGGACAAAAAATCCTACGAGCAGTACTTC. Its protein product is CARFRDKKSYEQYF.

V gene TRBV5-1 combines with J gene TRBJ2-7; 12 bases fit TRBD2. Germline V gives CDR1 SGHRS, CDR2 YFSETQ. Trimming removed 4 bases from V and 1 base from J; junction bases left unmatched: 9. The CDR3 spans 17 residues. The DNA for the CDR3 is TGCGCCAGCAGCCTAAACAAAGGACTAGCGGGGTCCTACGAGCAGTACTTC. It encodes CASSLNKGLAGSYEQYF.

The rearrangement joins TRBV19 to TRBJ1-4; 7 bases fit TRBD1. Germline assignment: CDR1 LNHDA and CDR2 SQIVND (reference sequence). This CDR3 region has 15 residues. J was trimmed by 0 bases and V by 4 bases; bases with no gene match: 2. The CDR3 loop reads CASSTGTATNEKLFF. In DNA form, the CDR3 reads TGTGCCAGTAGTACGGGGACAGCAACTAATGAAAAACTGTTTTTT. Together with reference TRBV19 and TRBJ1-4, the CDR3 gives the full variable domain: DGGITQSPKYLFRKEGQNVTLSCEQNLNHDAMYWYRQDPGQGLRLIYYSQIVNDFQKGDIAEGYSVSREKKESFPLTVTSAQKNPTAFYLCASSTGTATNEKLFFGSGTQLSVL.

This clone was detected only a few times. The chain couples TRBV5-6 to TRBJ2-7; a weak D match, TRBD2 (5 bases). Trimming took off 4 bases at V and 3 bases at J, with 11 bases between the two ends. The length of the CDR3 is 13 residues. Germline V CDR1 and CDR2: SGHDT, YYEEEE. The CDR3 coding sequence is TGTGCCAGCAGCCTTCTACTAGGCTACGAGCAGTACTTC. Protein product: CASSLLLGYEQYF.

This sequence joins TRBV7-2 and TRBJ1-4, with 7 bases matching TRBD1. This CDR3 spans 14 amino acids. With V trimmed by 5 bases and J by 8 bases, 8 bases remained unmatched. Germline CDR1 reads SGHTA; CDR2 reads FQGNSA. The CDR3 region has the DNA TGTGCCAGCAGCCCCAACAGGGGAGGCGAAAAACTGTTTTTT. Amino acids: CASSPNRGGEKLFF.

Here the CDR3 reads CASSPGTDQETQYF. CDR3 DNA sequence: TGTGCCAGCAGCCCAGGGACAGATCAAGAGACCCAGTACTTC. The chain joins TRBV11-3 to TRBJ2-5, with 7 positions matching TRBD1. The CDR3 loop spans 14 amino acids. Germline CDR1 reads SGHNT; CDR2 reads YENEEA. V was clipped by 5 bases and J by 2 bases; unmatched bases: 5.

The V gene is TRBV30, the J gene TRBJ1-1; 12 nucleotides agree with TRBD1. The CDR3 sequence is 15 residues long. Germline V gene lookup returns CDR1 GTSNPN and CDR2 SVGIG (reference sequence). V shed 2 bases, J shed 4 bases, and the junction held 5 bases outside the gene matches. CDR3 in amino acids: CAWSITGQGATEAFF. The CDR3 DNA reads as TGTGCCTGGAGTATAACGGGACAGGGGGCCACTGAAGCTTTCTTT.

This clone was observed once. V gene TRBV18 combines with J gene TRBJ2-7; TRBD1 aligns across 9 bases. CDR3 length: 16 residues. The V gene end was trimmed by 3 bases and the J gene end by 2 bases; junction bases not matched to a gene: 8. CDR1 is KGHSH, CDR2 LQKENI, per germline. The CDR3 nucleotides read TGTGCCAGCTCACCGGGACAGGGTGAGGGTGCCTACGAGCAGTACTTC. Residues: CASSPGQGEGAYEQYF.

The genes are TRBV28 and TRBJ2-1; no definite D call. CDR3 length: 13 amino acids. The V and J ends lost 3 bases and 5 bases respectively, with 8 bases between them. Germline CDR1 is MDHEN and CDR2 is SYDVKM. CDR3 in amino acids: CASSFYSHNEQFF. CDR3 nucleotide sequence: TGTGCCAGCAGTTTTTACAGCCACAATGAGCAGTTCTTC.

This clone was recorded only once. DNA of the CDR3: TGCGCCAGCAGCCAAACAGGTTCCTACGAGCAGTACTTC. The encoded protein is CASSQTGSYEQYF. V usage is TRBV4-1 and J usage is TRBJ2-7; a possible D gene is TRBD1 (5 bases). Germline assignment: CDR1 MGHRA and CDR2 YSYEKL. V was cut by 2 bases and J by 1 base, with 6 bases left in between. The CDR3 covers 13 residues.

The gene calls are TRBV28 and TRBJ1-4, with D maybe TRBD1 (6 bases). Between the trimmed V and J ends, which lost 5 bases and 5 bases, there was a span of 18 bases. This CDR3 comprises 16 residues. Germline V gene data show CDR1 as MDHEN and CDR2 as SYDVKM. CDR3 nucleotide sequence: TGTGCCAGCAGTCCCCCCCGGGGCAGGGGAAATGAAAAACTGTTTTTT. Translation gives CASSPPRGRGNEKLFF.

This rearrangement joins TRBV4-1 to TRBJ2-7; 8 nucleotides agree with TRBD2. The CDR3 is made up of 18 amino acids. Trimming took 2 bases from V and 6 from J; bases not matched to a gene: 18. The germline gives CDR1 MGHRA, CDR2 YSYEKL. The CDR3: CASSQQLPQAGVWREQYF. The CDR3 coding sequence is TGCGCCAGCAGCCAACAGCTCCCTCAAGCGGGAGTATGGCGCGAGCAGTACTTC.

The V and J genes are TRBV20-1 and TRBJ1-5; 10 bases match TRBD1. The CDR3 consists of 14 residues. Germline CDR1 reads DFQATT; CDR2 reads SNEGSKA (reference sequence). V gave up 3 bases and J gave up 4 bases; unmatched junction bases: 3. CDR3 DNA: TGCAGTGCTAGTTGGGGACAGGGGAATCAGCCCCAGCATTTT. Translating gives CSASWGQGNQPQHF.

This clone occurred once. This chain links TRBV27 with TRBJ2-1; D gene ambiguous. The length of the CDR3 is 16 residues. Germline CDR1 is MNHEY and CDR2 is SMNVEV (reference sequence). V lost 3 bases and J lost 0, with 12 bases in between. CDR3 region: CASSLGAARSYNEQFF. CDR3 in DNA: TGTGCCAGCAGTTTGGGTGCGGCCCGCTCCTACAATGAGCAGTTCTTC.

The chain links TRBV7-9 to TRBJ2-7, with 9 bases that match TRBD1. Germline trimming cut 1 base from V and 4 bases from J; bases unmatched to any gene: 5. The CDR3 length is 15 residues. Germline CDR1 reads SEHNR; CDR2 reads FQNEAQ (reference sequence). CDR3 region: CASSLVWTGDYEQYF. In DNA, the CDR3 is TGTGCCAGCAGCTTAGTATGGACAGGGGATTACGAGCAGTACTTC.

The V gene is TRBV30, the J gene TRBJ2-5; maybe TRBD1 (5 bases). The CDR3 runs to 15 residues. V shed 2 bases and J shed 1 base, with 14 bases lying between them. Germline V gives CDR1 GTSNPN, CDR2 SVGIG (reference sequence). For the CDR3, the DNA is TGTGCCTGGAGTATAGGCGGACAAGGCCAAGAGACCCAGTACTTC. It is translated as CAWSIGGQGQETQYF.

This clone was observed once. The rearrangement joins TRBV24-1 to TRBJ2-3; the match to TRBD2 covers 8 bases. The length of the CDR3 is 17 residues. The V and J ends lost 0 bases and 4 bases, in that order; junction bases with no gene match: 8. In germline, CDR1 is KGHDR, CDR2 SFDVKD. The CDR3 bases are TGTGCCACCAGTGATTTGGTACGGGGGGGTCCGGCAGATACGCAGTATTTT. Translation: CATSDLVRGGPADTQYF.

J is TRBJ1-5 and V is TRBV27, with D perhaps matching TRBD1 (6 bases). V was trimmed by 0 bases and J by 0 bases, leaving 9 bases between them. The CDR3 is 16 amino acids. Germline CDR1 MNHEY, CDR2 SMNVEV (reference sequence). The CDR3 bases are TGTGCCAGCAGTTTATCCGGGACACATAGCAATCAGCCCCAGCATTTT. Protein product: CASSLSGTHSNQPQHF.

This chain links TRBV10-3 with TRBJ2-7; 9 nucleotides line up with TRBD1. Trimming at V came to 4 bases and at J to 6 bases, leaving 7 bases not matched to a gene. CDR3 length: 14 amino acids. The V gene's germline CDR1 is ENHRY and CDR2 SYGVKD. The CDR3 DNA reads as TGTGCCATCAGTGCGGACAGGGGCTCTCCCGAGCAGTACTTC. Its protein is CAISADRGSPEQYF.

The chain employs TRBV5-8 and TRBJ2-2; 9 positions agree with TRBD1. Germline CDR1 is SGHTS and CDR2 is YDEGEE. Trimming at V came to 4 bases and at J to 5 bases, leaving 3 bases not matched to a gene. This CDR3 is 14 amino acids long. CDR3 residues: CASSVDRGTGELFF. DNA for the CDR3: TGTGCCAGCAGCGTGGACAGGGGTACCGGGGAGCTGTTTTTT.

The CDR3 protein is CASSPRTGGAPGIGTDTQYF. In nucleotides, the CDR3 is TGTGCCAGCAGCCCCAGGACAGGGGGCGCCCCGGGTATTGGGACAGATACGCAGTATTTT. The V gene is TRBV3-1 (or the pseudogene TRBV3-2), the J gene TRBJ2-3, with TRBD1 identical over 11 bases. The V and J ends lost 4 bases and 3 bases, in that order; junction bases with no gene match: 18. The germline V gene has CDR1 LGHDT and CDR2 YNNKEL (reference sequence). CDR3 size: 20 residues.

V usage is TRBV5-5 and J usage is TRBJ2-7; TRBD1 matches at 12 bases. This CDR3 spans 16 amino acids. Looked up from germline, CDR1 is SGHKS and CDR2 is YYEKEE (reference sequence). V gave up 5 bases and J gave up 0 bases; unmatched junction bases: 6. This CDR3 reads CASRPGQGALSYEQYF. The CDR3 region has the DNA TGTGCCAGCAGACCGGGACAGGGGGCTCTCTCCTACGAGCAGTACTTC.

This chain uses TRBV19 with TRBJ2-2; D might be TRBD2 (6 bases). CDR3 size: 16 residues. Trimming left V 4 bases short and J 2 bases short, with 14 bases between. Germline CDR1 reads LNHDA; CDR2 reads SQIVND (reference sequence). This chain's CDR3 is CASSNPSGTNTGELFF. The CDR3 nucleotides read TGTGCCAGTAGTAACCCCTCCGGGACTAACACCGGGGAGCTGTTTTTT.

The chain links TRBV30 to TRBJ1-2; 7 nucleotides agree with TRBD1. The trim removed 2 bases at V and 8 bases at J, leaving 8 bases unmatched. The germline V gene has CDR1 GTSNPN and CDR2 SVGIG (reference sequence). The CDR3 sequence is 13 residues long. The CDR3 region is CAWSQVAQGGYTF. CDR3 DNA: TGTGCCTGGAGTCAGGTTGCACAGGGGGGCTACACCTTC.